A selection of T cell receptor beta chains follows, all from one sample in a study of identical twins. TCRdb reprocessed the 5' RACE reads via MiXCR and lists one record per CDR3 protein. The sample records about 570,000 distinct CDR3 sequences, approximately 10% being singletons. The same data also contributed to another study, on yellow fever vaccine responses in identical twins.

Material: PBMCs. All receptors come from a woman aged 18 to 35 in good health. Both conserved end residues are part of each CDR3. Each record gives: CDR3 length, D gene, J gene, clone size, V gene, CDR3 protein, CDR3 DNA. A D gene is named only where the DNA matches it firmly. The size field is filled for only some rows; it gives once, few, many or a size class.

length: 17
D: TRBD1
J: TRBJ2-1
size: many
V: TRBV3-1
CDR3: CASSQDLGTGIGNEQFF
DNA: TGTGCCAGCAGCCAAGACTTAGGGACAGGGATAGGCAATGAGCAGTTCTTC

length: 14
D: NA
J: TRBJ2-5
size: many
V: TRBV7-9
CDR3: CASSLQTYQETQYF
DNA: TGTGCCAGCAGCTTACAAACCTACCAAGAGACCCAGTACTTC

length: 16
D: NA
J: TRBJ2-7
size: few
V: TRBV28
CDR3: CASSIRTGTPLSEQYF
DNA: TGTGCCAGCAGCATTCGGACTGGCACTCCGCTTAGCGAGCAGTACTTC

length: 16
D: TRBD2
J: TRBJ2-1
size: few
V: TRBV5-1
CDR3: CASSLAPSGGPRRQFF
DNA: TGCGCCAGCAGCTTGGCCCCTAGCGGGGGGCCCAGGCGGCAGTTCTTC

length: 16
D: NA
J: TRBJ1-3
size: few
V: TRBV28
CDR3: CASTLRTGTVLGTIYF
DNA: TGTGCCAGCACCCTTCGGACGGGAACGGTTTTAGGCACCATATATTTT

length: 14
D: NA
J: TRBJ2-1
size: NA
V: TRBV14
CDR3: CASSLAARYNEQFF
DNA: TGTGCCAGCAGCCTAGCGGCCCGTTACAATGAGCAGTTCTTC

length: 17
D: NA
J: TRBJ2-7
size: few
V: TRBV12-3/TRBV12-4
CDR3: CASSPHPGQFFSYEQYF
DNA: TGTGCCAGCAGTCCCCACCCCGGACAGTTTTTCTCCTACGAGCAGTACTTC

length: 15
D: NA
J: TRBJ2-3
size: NA
V: TRBV7-2
CDR3: CASSRTAAVTDTQYF
DNA: TGTGCCAGCAGCCGTACGGCGGCGGTCACAGATACGCAGTATTTT

length: 18
D: TRBD2
J: TRBJ2-4
size: few
V: TRBV4-3
CDR3: CASSQEGPGGPAKNIQYF
DNA: TGCGCCAGCAGCCAAGAGGGCCCGGGAGGGCCCGCCAAAAACATTCAGTACTTC

length: 14
D: NA
J: TRBJ1-2
size: NA
V: TRBV28
CDR3: CASSLSPGLHGYTF
DNA: TGTGCCAGCAGTTTATCTCCGGGACTACATGGCTACACCTTC

length: 16
D: TRBD1
J: TRBJ2-2
size: many
V: TRBV6-2/TRBV6-3
CDR3: CASSYSRTGRSGELFF
DNA: TGTGCCAGCAGTTACTCGCGGACAGGGAGATCCGGGGAGCTGTTTTTT

length: 19
D: TRBD2
J: TRBJ2-2
size: NA
V: TRBV9
CDR3: CASSVAGTSGRANTGELFF
DNA: TGTGCCAGCAGCGTAGCTGGGACTAGCGGGCGTGCGAACACCGGGGAGCTGTTTTTT

length: 15
D: NA
J: TRBJ1-2
size: few
V: TRBV14
CDR3: CASSQRDHLGYGYTF
DNA: TGTGCCAGCAGCCAACGGGACCACCTGGGCTATGGCTACACCTTC

length: 14
D: NA
J: TRBJ2-7
size: NA
V: TRBV2
CDR3: CASSEEGTSYEQYF
DNA: TGTGCCAGCAGTGAAGAGGGTACATCCTACGAGCAGTACTTC

length: 14
D: TRBD1
J: TRBJ2-5
size: NA
V: TRBV7-8
CDR3: CASSYTGGVGLEYF
DNA: TGTGCCAGCAGCTATACAGGGGGTGTAGGGTTGGAGTACTTC

length: 12
D: NA
J: TRBJ2-4
size: few
V: TRBV6-6
CDR3: CASSSSRGAEYF
DNA: TGTGCCAGCAGTTCATCTAGGGGGGCGGAGTACTTC

length: 16
D: TRBD1
J: TRBJ2-6
size: NA
V: TRBV24-1
CDR3: CATGEDRVAGANVLTF
DNA: TGTGCCACCGGGGAGGACAGGGTCGCTGGGGCCAACGTCCTGACTTTC

length: 14
D: NA
J: TRBJ2-7
size: NA
V: TRBV6-2/TRBV6-3
CDR3: CASSQLGTGYEQYF
DNA: TGTGCCAGCAGTCAGCTTGGGACGGGATACGAGCAGTACTTC

length: 17
D: TRBD1
J: TRBJ2-2
size: many
V: TRBV24-1
CDR3: CATSDPGQGLNTGELFF
DNA: TGTGCCACCAGTGATCCGGGACAGGGCTTGAACACCGGGGAGCTGTTTTTT

length: 13
D: NA
J: TRBJ2-7
size: few
V: TRBV25-1
CDR3: CASSHRGIYEQYF
DNA: TGTGCCAGCAGTCACCGAGGGATCTACGAGCAGTACTTC

length: 14
D: TRBD1
J: TRBJ1-4
size: NA
V: TRBV27
CDR3: CASTQTGGMEKLFF
DNA: TGTGCCAGCACCCAGACAGGGGGGATGGAAAAACTGTTTTTT

length: 13
D: NA
J: TRBJ1-5
size: NA
V: TRBV18
CDR3: CASSPMGNQPQHF
DNA: TGTGCCAGCTCACCAATGGGGAATCAGCCCCAGCATTTT

length: 14
D: NA
J: TRBJ1-2
size: many
V: TRBV6-1
CDR3: CASSERKVNYGYTF
DNA: TGTGCCAGCAGTGAACGTAAGGTTAACTATGGCTACACCTTC

length: 15
D: TRBD2
J: TRBJ2-7
size: NA
V: TRBV7-9
CDR3: CASSLAGVLSYEQYF
DNA: TGTGCCAGCAGCCTAGCGGGAGTACTCTCCTACGAGCAGTACTTC

length: 15
D: TRBD2
J: TRBJ2-1
size: few
V: TRBV2
CDR3: CASSEGSGAYYEQFF
DNA: TGTGCCAGCAGTGAAGGTAGCGGGGCGTACTATGAGCAGTTCTTC

length: 13
D: NA
J: TRBJ2-3
size: many
V: TRBV7-9
CDR3: CASSPSGTDTQYF
DNA: TGTGCCAGCAGCCCTAGCGGCACAGATACGCAGTATTTT

length: 14
D: TRBD2
J: TRBJ2-7
size: many
V: TRBV7-6
CDR3: CASSLIAGGSEQYF
DNA: TGTGCCAGCAGCTTAATAGCGGGTGGGAGCGAGCAGTACTTC

length: 16
D: TRBD1
J: TRBJ2-6
size: many
V: TRBV6-2/TRBV6-3
CDR3: CASSADRGSGANVLTF
DNA: TGTGCCAGCAGTGCCGACAGGGGCTCCGGGGCCAACGTCCTGACTTTC

length: 11
D: NA
J: TRBJ1-2
size: many
V: TRBV20-1
CDR3: CSARGGYGYTF
DNA: TGCAGTGCTCGGGGCGGGTATGGCTACACCTTC

length: 13
D: TRBD2
J: TRBJ2-7
size: few
V: TRBV20-1
CDR3: CSATLAGGNEQYF
DNA: TGCAGTGCTACCTTAGCGGGAGGCAACGAGCAGTACTTC

length: 21
D: TRBD2
J: TRBJ2-3
size: few
V: TRBV6-4
CDR3: CASSDHQASGFSKPSTDTQYF
DNA: TGTGCCAGCAGTGACCACCAAGCTAGCGGGTTTTCTAAACCTAGCACAGATACGCAGTATTTT

length: 14
D: NA
J: TRBJ2-4
size: few
V: TRBV5-1
CDR3: CASSSTGSANIQYF
DNA: TGCGCCAGCAGCTCTACAGGGTCGGCAAACATTCAGTACTTC

length: 12
D: NA
J: TRBJ2-7
size: few
V: TRBV11-2
CDR3: CASSSGYYEQYF
DNA: TGTGCCAGCAGCTCTGGATACTACGAGCAGTACTTC

length: 15
D: TRBD2
J: TRBJ2-3
size: many
V: TRBV5-1
CDR3: CASSLALAGGDTQYF
DNA: TGCGCCAGCAGCTTGGCACTAGCGGGGGGAGATACGCAGTATTTT

length: 15
D: NA
J: TRBJ2-7
size: NA
V: TRBV10-1
CDR3: CASSESRGAGAEQYF
DNA: TGCGCCAGCAGTGAGTCGAGGGGCGCGGGGGCCGAGCAGTACTTC

length: 17
D: NA
J: TRBJ1-5
size: many
V: TRBV12-3/TRBV12-4
CDR3: CASSLPERSGVNQPQHF
DNA: TGTGCCAGCAGTTTACCCGAAAGGTCTGGAGTCAATCAGCCCCAGCATTTT

length: 13
D: NA
J: TRBJ1-1
size: NA
V: TRBV2
CDR3: CASSDDWNTEAFF
DNA: TGTGCCAGCAGTGACGACTGGAACACTGAAGCTTTCTTT

length: 13
D: NA
J: TRBJ1-2
size: NA
V: TRBV2
CDR3: CASTRQPFWGYTF
DNA: TGTGCCAGCACCCGGCAACCTTTCTGGGGCTACACCTTC

length: 15
D: NA
J: TRBJ2-3
size: few
V: TRBV11-2
CDR3: CASSLIPGATDTQYF
DNA: TGTGCCAGCAGCTTAATTCCAGGGGCCACAGATACGCAGTATTTT

length: 15
D: NA
J: TRBJ2-4
size: few
V: TRBV7-9
CDR3: CASSPGQGGKNIQYF
DNA: TGTGCCAGCAGCCCCGGACAGGGAGGGAAAAACATTCAGTACTTC

length: 14
D: NA
J: TRBJ1-5
size: many
V: TRBV10-2
CDR3: CASSESDSNQPQHF
DNA: TGCGCCAGCAGTGAGTCAGATAGCAATCAGCCCCAGCATTTT

length: 15
D: NA
J: TRBJ2-4
size: NA
V: TRBV2
CDR3: CASRPRQDPLPFQYF
DNA: TGTGCCAGCAGACCTAGACAGGACCCACTACCGTTTCAGTACTTC

length: 16
D: TRBD1
J: TRBJ2-1
size: few
V: TRBV24-1
CDR3: CATSDHSGGKNNEQFF
DNA: TGTGCCACCAGTGATCACTCAGGGGGCAAGAACAATGAGCAGTTCTTC

length: 16
D: TRBD1
J: TRBJ1-1
size: many
V: TRBV28
CDR3: CASSSSKGATDTEAFF
DNA: TGTGCCAGCAGTTCCTCTAAGGGGGCCACGGACACTGAAGCTTTCTTT

length: 17
D: NA
J: TRBJ2-2
size: few
V: TRBV4-2
CDR3: CASSHLNGPLNTGELFF
DNA: TGTGCCAGCAGCCATTTGAACGGCCCTTTGAACACCGGGGAGCTGTTTTTT

length: 12
D: NA
J: TRBJ2-2
size: many
V: TRBV24-1
CDR3: CATSRMTGELFF
DNA: TGTGCCACCAGTCGAATGACCGGGGAGCTGTTTTTT

length: 16
D: TRBD2
J: TRBJ2-5
size: few
V: TRBV3-1
CDR3: CASSHRTSGGRETQYF
DNA: TGTGCCAGCAGCCACAGGACTAGCGGGGGGAGGGAGACCCAGTACTTC

length: 15
D: NA
J: TRBJ1-4
size: few
V: TRBV6-1
CDR3: CASKEGSATNEKLFF
DNA: TGTGCCAGTAAAGAGGGTTCGGCAACTAATGAAAAACTGTTTTTT

length: 16
D: NA
J: TRBJ2-3
size: many
V: TRBV10-3
CDR3: CAISERGRANTDTQYF
DNA: TGTGCCATCAGTGAGAGGGGGAGGGCCAACACAGATACGCAGTATTTT

length: 13
D: NA
J: TRBJ2-7
size: many
V: TRBV7-9
CDR3: CASRSGQAYEQYF
DNA: TGTGCCAGCAGATCCGGACAAGCCTACGAGCAGTACTTC

length: 13
D: NA
J: TRBJ1-2
size: many
V: TRBV7-9
CDR3: CASSLVGEDGYTF
DNA: TGTGCCAGCAGCTTAGTTGGGGAGGACGGCTACACCTTC

length: 15
D: NA
J: TRBJ2-7
size: NA
V: TRBV4-2
CDR3: CASSQDDSNSYEQYF
DNA: TGTGCCAGCAGCCAAGATGATAGCAACTCCTACGAGCAGTACTTC

length: 13
D: NA
J: TRBJ2-7
size: few
V: TRBV18
CDR3: CASSPFVAGEQYF
DNA: TGTGCCAGCTCACCATTTGTAGCAGGAGAGCAGTACTTC

length: 14
D: NA
J: TRBJ2-5
size: few
V: TRBV11-2
CDR3: CASSLSRGTETQYF
DNA: TGTGCCAGCAGCTTGTCCAGGGGAACGGAGACCCAGTACTTC